This TCR beta chain was obtained from a study of blood T cell repertoires in COVID-19. Study overall: T cells, B-cell-depleted T cells, or PBMCs provided the cDNA or gDNA that served as material.

The study recruited people aged 18 to 89 years across approximately 24 US areas. Participants' own reports of clinical history determined their cohort assignment. Two negative PCRs, clearance, or symptom resolution had been documented for recovered Cohort 3 donors. Measured with immunoSEQ multiplex PCR; TCRdb has only the in-frame clones, and not every one. Here the sample spans some 160,000 clones, approximately 88% being singletons. Between the trimmed V and J ends, which lost 1 base and 1 base, there was a span of 13 bases. This CDR3 is built from 16 residues. Germline V gives CDR1 KGHSH, CDR2 LQKENI.

This rearrangement joins TRBV18 to TRBJ1-1; the D is unclear. The receptor's source is a woman between 45 and 65 years old who had recovered from COVID-19. Sequencing used PBMCs or T cells enriched from blood (not recorded which). CDR3 nucleotide sequence: TGTGCCAGCTCACCACTGTCTCCCAGCGGGAACACTGAAGCTTTCTTT. It translates to CASSPLSPSGNTEAFF.